Listed below are T cell receptor beta chains from one sample, sequenced in a study of blood T cell repertoires in COVID-19. Profiled with immunoSEQ multiplex PCR; TCRdb holds only in-frame clones, not every one. The sample includes around 240,000 clones, 83% of them seen just once. The sequenced material came from peripheral blood. The receptors derive from a woman between 50 and 59 years old with acute or convalescent COVID-19. Both conserved end residues are part of each CDR3. Fields, in order: J gene, V gene, CDR3 protein.

J gene: TRBJ2-5
V gene: TRBV5-1
CDR3 protein: CASSSQSQETQYF

J gene: TRBJ1-1
V gene: TRBV28
CDR3 protein: CASKGGGGLNTEAFF

J gene: TRBJ2-1
V gene: TRBV19
CDR3 protein: CASSVSAGTSGRNEQFF

J gene: TRBJ1-1
V gene: TRBV29-1
CDR3 protein: CSARQGNTEAFF

J gene: TRBJ2-2
V gene: TRBV7-9
CDR3 protein: CASRTGTGSNTGELFF

J gene: TRBJ1-5
V gene: TRBV27
CDR3 protein: CASRSTGGGLGNQPQHF

J gene: TRBJ1-5
V gene: TRBV18
CDR3 protein: CASRQGARQPQHF

J gene: TRBJ2-1
V gene: TRBV7-2
CDR3 protein: CASSLGLGSYNEQFF

J gene: TRBJ1-1
V gene: TRBV19
CDR3 protein: CASSMDRETEAFF

J gene: TRBJ1-4
V gene: TRBV4-1
CDR3 protein: CASSPRSTGNEKLFF

J gene: TRBJ2-1
V gene: TRBV5-4
CDR3 protein: CASSLDGGALNEQFF

J gene: TRBJ1-5
V gene: TRBV6-5
CDR3 protein: CASSPEVQPQHF

J gene: TRBJ1-4
V gene: TRBV19
CDR3 protein: CASSSPTGTRVNEKLFF

J gene: TRBJ1-4
V gene: TRBV30
CDR3 protein: CAWSLERVVEKLFF

J gene: TRBJ2-4
V gene: TRBV9
CDR3 protein: CASSVDIGGANIQYF

J gene: TRBJ2-1
V gene: TRBV28
CDR3 protein: CASSQGTGAGYNEQFF

J gene: TRBJ2-1
V gene: TRBV5-1
CDR3 protein: CASSLVGLTSGSSNNEQFF

J gene: TRBJ1-1
V gene: TRBV7-9
CDR3 protein: CASSRGQWEAFF

J gene: TRBJ1-3
V gene: TRBV25-1
CDR3 protein: CASSKPAGNTIYF

J gene: TRBJ2-1
V gene: TRBV19
CDR3 protein: CASSKSTRTSGSIYNEQFF

J gene: TRBJ1-2
V gene: TRBV4-2
CDR3 protein: CASSQDRGLYGYTF

J gene: TRBJ2-7
V gene: TRBV3-1/TRBV3-2
CDR3 protein: CASSQDRYYEQYF

J gene: TRBJ1-2
V gene: TRBV30
CDR3 protein: CAWSVQGVNYGYTF

J gene: TRBJ1-1
V gene: TRBV19
CDR3 protein: CASSRQTPTGRLTEAFF

J gene: TRBJ1-5
V gene: TRBV6-2/TRBV6-3
CDR3 protein: CASSGGRQPQHF

J gene: TRBJ1-6
V gene: TRBV28
CDR3 protein: CASSSLRTGSGSPLHF

J gene: TRBJ2-1
V gene: TRBV11-2
CDR3 protein: CASRFGQISYNEQFF